There are a few counts of the clone carrying this T cell receptor (beta chain). CDR1 and CDR2 from the germline V gene are MDHEN and SYDVKM. The CDR3 has 15 residues. V was trimmed by 7 bases and J by 0 bases, leaving 10 bases between them. One entry per CDR3 protein results from TCRdb running MiXCR on the RT-PCR reads. Here the sample spans 800,000 to 1,000,000 distinct CDR3 sequences, approximately 18% being singletons. The data are from a study of patients and donors after allogeneic stem cell transplantation. The sequenced sample consisted of blood, either unsorted or a sorted T cell fraction (not recorded which). This clonotype was sampled from a human donor who was either an allogeneic HSCT recipient or a stem cell or donor lymphocyte infusion donor (not recorded which). It is not recorded whose cells these are; they may come from a transplant donor. This chain uses TRBV28 with TRBJ2-6; a weak D match, TRBD2 (6 bases). The CDR3 sequence: CASTGDSSGANVLTF. The DNA of the CDR3 is TGTGCCAGCACGGGGGATAGCTCTGGGGCCAACGTCCTGACTTTC.